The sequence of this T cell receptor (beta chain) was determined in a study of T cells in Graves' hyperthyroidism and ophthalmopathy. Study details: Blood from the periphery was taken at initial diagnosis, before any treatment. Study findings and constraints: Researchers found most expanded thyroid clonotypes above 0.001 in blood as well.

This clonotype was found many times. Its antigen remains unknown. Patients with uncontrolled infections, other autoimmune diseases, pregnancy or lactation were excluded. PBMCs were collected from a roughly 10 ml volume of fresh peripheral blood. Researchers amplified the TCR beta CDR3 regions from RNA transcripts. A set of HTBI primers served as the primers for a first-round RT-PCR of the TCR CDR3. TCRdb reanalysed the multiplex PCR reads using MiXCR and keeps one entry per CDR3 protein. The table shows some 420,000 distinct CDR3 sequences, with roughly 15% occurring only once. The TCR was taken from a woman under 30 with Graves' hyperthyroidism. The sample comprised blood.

The CDR3: CASSLEQGARADTQYF. CDR3 DNA: TGCGCCAGCAGCTTGGAACAGGGGGCGAGGGCAGATACGCAGTATTTT. The chain employs TRBV5-1 and TRBJ2-3; 9 nucleotides agree with TRBD1. CDR1 SGHRS and CDR2 YFSETQ come from the germline V gene. V lost 0 bases, J lost 4 bases, and 6 bases stayed unmatched. The CDR3 loop spans 16 amino acids.